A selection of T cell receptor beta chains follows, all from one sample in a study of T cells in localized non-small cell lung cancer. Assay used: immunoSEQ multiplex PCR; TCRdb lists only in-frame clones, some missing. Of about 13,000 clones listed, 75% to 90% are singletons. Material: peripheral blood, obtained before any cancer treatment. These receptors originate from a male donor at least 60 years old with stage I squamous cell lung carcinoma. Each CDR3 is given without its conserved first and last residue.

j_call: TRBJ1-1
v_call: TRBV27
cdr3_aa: ASSLLRGTEAF

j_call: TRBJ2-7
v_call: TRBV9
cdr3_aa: ASSSSGSGVEQY

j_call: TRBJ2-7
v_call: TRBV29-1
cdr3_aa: SVAAQGRGGYEQY

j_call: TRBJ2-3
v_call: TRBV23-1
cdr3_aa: ASSLLPSGEKMVPDTQY

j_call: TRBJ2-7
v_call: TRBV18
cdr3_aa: ASSPFGGAEYEQY

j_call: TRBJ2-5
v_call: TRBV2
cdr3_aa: ASRGDIETQY

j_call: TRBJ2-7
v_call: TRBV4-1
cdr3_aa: ASSQDGGQTSGKPY

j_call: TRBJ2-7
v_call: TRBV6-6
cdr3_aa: ASSYSTYEQY

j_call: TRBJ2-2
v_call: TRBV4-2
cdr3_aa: ASSRGGHENTGELF

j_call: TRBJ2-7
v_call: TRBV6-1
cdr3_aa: ASSETLTYEQY

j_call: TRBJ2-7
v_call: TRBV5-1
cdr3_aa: ASSTGSGRNSYEQY

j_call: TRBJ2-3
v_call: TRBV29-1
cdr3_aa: SGESGITDTQY

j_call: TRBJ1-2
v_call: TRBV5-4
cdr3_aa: ASSFAGVVIYGYT

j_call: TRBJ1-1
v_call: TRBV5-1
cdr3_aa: ASREQPNTEAF

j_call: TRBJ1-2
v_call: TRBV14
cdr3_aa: ASSPFGGQGAVGYT

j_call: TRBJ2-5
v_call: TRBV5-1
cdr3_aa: ASSLGAAGGKVKTQY

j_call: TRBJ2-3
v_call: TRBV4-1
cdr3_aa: ASSQGLIPDTQY

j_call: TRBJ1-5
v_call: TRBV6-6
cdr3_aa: ASTNQPQH

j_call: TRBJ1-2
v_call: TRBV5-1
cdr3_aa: ASSLVTHVGGYT

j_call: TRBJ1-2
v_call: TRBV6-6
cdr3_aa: ASSQDRIGGYT

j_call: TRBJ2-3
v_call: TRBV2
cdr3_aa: ASSGGTGLTDTQY

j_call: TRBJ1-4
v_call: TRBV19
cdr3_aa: ASTGSGGTEKLF

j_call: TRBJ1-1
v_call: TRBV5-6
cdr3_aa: ASSLGEVLNTEAF

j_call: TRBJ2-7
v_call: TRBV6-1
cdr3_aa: ASRGAGAYEQY

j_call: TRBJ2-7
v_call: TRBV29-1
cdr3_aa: SVVPGAGGVSEQY

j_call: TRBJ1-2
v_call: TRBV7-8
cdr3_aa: ASSSTQGARGYT

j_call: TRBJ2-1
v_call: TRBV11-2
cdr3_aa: ASSLDPGPLGYNEQF

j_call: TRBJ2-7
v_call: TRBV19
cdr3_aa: ASSMEGETFGEQY

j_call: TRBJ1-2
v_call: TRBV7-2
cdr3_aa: ASSYASPRQANYGYT

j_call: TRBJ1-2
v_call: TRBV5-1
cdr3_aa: ASSQDPTSYGYT

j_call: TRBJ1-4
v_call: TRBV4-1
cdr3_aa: ASSQPDRAPTNEKLF

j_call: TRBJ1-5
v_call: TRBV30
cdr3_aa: AWTGGGRGDQPQH

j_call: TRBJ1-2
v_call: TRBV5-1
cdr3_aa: ASSPFQGQGDYGYT

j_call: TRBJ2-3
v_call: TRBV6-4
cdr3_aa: ASSPGTVSTDTQY

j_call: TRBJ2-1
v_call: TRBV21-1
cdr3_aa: ASSNGRRTYNEQF

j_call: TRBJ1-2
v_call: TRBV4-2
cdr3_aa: ASSQDLGGIYT

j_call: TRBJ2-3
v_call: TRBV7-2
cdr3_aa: ASSLVAAGTDTQY

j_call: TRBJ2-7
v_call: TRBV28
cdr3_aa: ASSRTYEQY

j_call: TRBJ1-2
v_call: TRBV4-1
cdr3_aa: ASSQEQGVGGYGYT

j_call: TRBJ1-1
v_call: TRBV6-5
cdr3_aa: ASSYGQQGVNTEAF

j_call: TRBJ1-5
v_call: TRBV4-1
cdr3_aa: ASSQVGQGNQPQH

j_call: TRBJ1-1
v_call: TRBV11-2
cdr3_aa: ASSPDLSTEAF

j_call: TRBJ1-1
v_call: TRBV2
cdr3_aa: ASKAPGTEAF

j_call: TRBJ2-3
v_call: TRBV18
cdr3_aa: ASSPSLADTQY

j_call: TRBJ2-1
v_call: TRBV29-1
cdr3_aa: SVEEGANEQF

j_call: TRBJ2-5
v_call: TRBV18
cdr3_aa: ASSPLSVTETQY

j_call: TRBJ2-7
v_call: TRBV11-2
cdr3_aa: ASSSRDRGLLY

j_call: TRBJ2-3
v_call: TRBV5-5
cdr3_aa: ASSFSDRGVTDTQY

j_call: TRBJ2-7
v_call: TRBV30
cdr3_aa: AWKQRVGNYEQY

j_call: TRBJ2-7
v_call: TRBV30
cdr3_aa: ACHLAYEQY

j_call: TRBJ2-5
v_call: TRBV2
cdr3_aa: ASSIRRETQY

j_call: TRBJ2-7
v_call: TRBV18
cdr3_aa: ASSPATDYEQY

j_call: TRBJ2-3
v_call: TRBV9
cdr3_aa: ASRADSGREDTQY

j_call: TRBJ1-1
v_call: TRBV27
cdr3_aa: ASSLGRGYQGTEAF

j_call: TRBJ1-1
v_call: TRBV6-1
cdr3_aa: ATRGGRENTEAF

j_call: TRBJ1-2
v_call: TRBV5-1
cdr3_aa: ASSSGTGVRGYT

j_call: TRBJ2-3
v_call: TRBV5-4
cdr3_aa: ASSLGRDTDTQY